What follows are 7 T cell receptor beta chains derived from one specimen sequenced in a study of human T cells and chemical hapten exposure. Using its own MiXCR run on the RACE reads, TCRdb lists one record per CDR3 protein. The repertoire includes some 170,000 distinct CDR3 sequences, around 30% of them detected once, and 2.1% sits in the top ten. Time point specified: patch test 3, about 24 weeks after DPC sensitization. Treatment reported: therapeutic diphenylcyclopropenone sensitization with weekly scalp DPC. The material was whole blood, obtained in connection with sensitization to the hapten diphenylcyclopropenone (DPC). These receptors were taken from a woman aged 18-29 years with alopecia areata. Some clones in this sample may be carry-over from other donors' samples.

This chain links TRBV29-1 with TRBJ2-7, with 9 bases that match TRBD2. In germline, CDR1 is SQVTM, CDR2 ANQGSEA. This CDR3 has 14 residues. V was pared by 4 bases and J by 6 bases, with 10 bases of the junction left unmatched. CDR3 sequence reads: CSVAGLAGRGEQYF. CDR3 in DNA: TGCAGCGTTGCGGGGCTAGCGGGACGGGGCGAGCAGTACTTC.

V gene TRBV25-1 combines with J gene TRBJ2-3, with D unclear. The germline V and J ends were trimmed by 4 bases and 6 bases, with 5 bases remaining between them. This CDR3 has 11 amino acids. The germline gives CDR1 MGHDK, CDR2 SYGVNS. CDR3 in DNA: TGTGCCAGCAGTGTAAAGGATACGCAGTATTTT. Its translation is CASSVKDTQYF.

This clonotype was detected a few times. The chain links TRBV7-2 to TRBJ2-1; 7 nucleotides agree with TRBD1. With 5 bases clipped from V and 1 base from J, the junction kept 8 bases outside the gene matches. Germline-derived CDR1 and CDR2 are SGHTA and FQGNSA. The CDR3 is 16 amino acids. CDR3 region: CASSIQGSVSYNEQFF. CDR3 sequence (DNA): TGTGCCAGCAGCATACAGGGGTCGGTTTCCTACAATGAGCAGTTCTTC.

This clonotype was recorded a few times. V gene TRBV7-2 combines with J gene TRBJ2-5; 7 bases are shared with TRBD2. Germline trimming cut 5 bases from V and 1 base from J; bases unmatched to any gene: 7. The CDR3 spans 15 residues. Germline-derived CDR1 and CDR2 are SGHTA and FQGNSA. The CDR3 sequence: CASSMVSGPQETQYF. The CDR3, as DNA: TGTGCCAGCAGCATGGTTAGCGGGCCCCAAGAGACCCAGTACTTC.

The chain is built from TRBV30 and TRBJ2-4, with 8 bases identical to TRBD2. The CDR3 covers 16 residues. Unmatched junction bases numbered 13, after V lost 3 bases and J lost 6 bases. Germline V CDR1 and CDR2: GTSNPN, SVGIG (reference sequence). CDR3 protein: CAWSLTLSGKGNIQYF. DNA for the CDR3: TGTGCCTGGAGCCTGACCCTTAGCGGGAAGGGAAACATTCAGTACTTC.

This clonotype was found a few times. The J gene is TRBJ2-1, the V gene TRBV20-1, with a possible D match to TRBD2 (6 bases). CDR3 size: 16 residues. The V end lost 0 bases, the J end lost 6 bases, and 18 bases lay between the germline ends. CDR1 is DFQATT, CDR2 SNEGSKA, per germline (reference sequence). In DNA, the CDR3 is TGCAGTGCTAGAGATCTCTTTGGGGGAGGTCTCAATGAGCAGTTCTTC. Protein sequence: CSARDLFGGGLNEQFF.

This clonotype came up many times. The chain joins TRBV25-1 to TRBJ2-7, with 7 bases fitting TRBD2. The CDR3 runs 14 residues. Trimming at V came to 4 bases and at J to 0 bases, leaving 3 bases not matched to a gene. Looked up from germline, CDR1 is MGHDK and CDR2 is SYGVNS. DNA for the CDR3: TGTGCCAGCAGTGCCCTAGCGGACTCCTACGAGCAGTACTTC. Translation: CASSALADSYEQYF.